What follows are 20 T cell receptor beta chains derived from one specimen sequenced in a study of cytomegalovirus exposure and HLA in healthy donors. 60 Vbeta and 13 Jbeta primers were used in PCR. Here immunoSEQ multiplex PCR was the method, and the copy in TCRdb shows in-frame clones only, minus some. This sample contains about 78,000 clones. The sequenced sample was PBMCs. The receptors shown here come from a female donor in good health and CMV-seropositive.

About this clone: A read error may produce the germline difference seen at one junction end. The genes are TRBV19 and TRBJ2-1, with 8 bases identical to TRBD2. CDR3 length equals 16 residues. Germline V lookup: CDR1 LNHDA, CDR2 SQIVND (reference sequence). The CDR3 region has the DNA TGTGCCAGTATGGCTAGCGGGCTCTCCTCCGACAATGAGCAGTTCTTC. It is translated as CASMASGLSSDNEQFF.

The chain uses TRBV4-1 and TRBJ1-1; D gene ambiguous. CDR3 length equals 13 residues. Germline CDR1 and CDR2: MGHRA and YSYEKL. The V end was cut by 4 bases, the J end by 1 base, with 7 bases between. The CDR3: CASSPAWNTEAFF. CDR3 in DNA: TGCGCCAGCAGCCCTGCGTGGAACACTGAAGCTTTCTTT.

The rearrangement joins TRBV6-5 to TRBJ2-2; weak D call: TRBD1 (5 bases). Trimming took off 8 bases at V and 3 bases at J, with 10 bases between the two ends. The CDR3 runs 13 residues. Germline CDR1 is MNHEY and CDR2 is SVGAGI. This CDR3 reads CASSRTHTGELFF. Here the CDR3 DNA reads TGTGCCAGCTCCCGGACACACACCGGGGAGCTGTTTTTT.

The V call is TRBV11-3, the J call TRBJ2-7; 13 bases match TRBD2. The germline CDR1 and CDR2 sequences are SGHNT and YENEEA. Germline trimming cut 2 bases from V and 5 bases from J; bases unmatched to any gene: 3. The CDR3 contains 15 residues. The DNA of the CDR3 is TGTGCCAGCAGCTTATCGGGACTAGCGGGAAACGAGCAGTACTTC. Protein sequence: CASSLSGLAGNEQYF.

This chain links TRBV5-6 with TRBJ2-5; D may be TRBD2 (5 bases). The V end lost 6 bases, the J end lost 2 bases, and 11 bases lay between the germline ends. Looked up from germline, CDR1 is SGHDT and CDR2 is YYEEEE. The CDR3 totals 13 residues. Here the CDR3 reads CASILTGQETQYF. The CDR3 DNA reads TGTGCCAGCATCCTGACGGGACAAGAGACCCAGTACTTC.

The rearrangement uses TRBV10-3 and TRBJ1-6, with TRBD1 matching over 7 bases. Germline lookup yields CDR1 ENHRY and CDR2 SYGVKD. Unmatched junction bases numbered 5, after V lost 5 bases and J lost 7 bases. The CDR3 contains 14 residues. The CDR3 nucleotides read TGTGCCATCAGTCTTACAGGGGACAATTCACCCCTCCACTTT. Amino acids: CAISLTGDNSPLHF.

J is TRBJ2-7 and V is TRBV15; D gene uncertain. Looked up from germline, CDR1 is LNHNV and CDR2 is YYDKDF (reference sequence). This CDR3 is built from 13 residues. Trimming cost V 3 bases and J 5 bases, with 11 bases left between them. The CDR3 region is CATSRDARNEQYF. CDR3 coding DNA: TGTGCCACCAGCAGGGATGCGAGGAACGAGCAGTACTTC.

The chain is built from TRBV15 and TRBJ2-7; TRBD2 matches at 8 bases. The CDR3 loop spans 14 amino acids. CDR1 is LNHNV, CDR2 YYDKDF, per germline (reference sequence). V lost 1 base and J lost 9; bases outside the gene matches: 8. This CDR3 reads CATSRGAGAPSQYF. CDR3 nucleotide sequence: TGTGCCACCAGCAGAGGAGCGGGAGCTCCGTCGCAGTACTTC.

The chain combines TRBV4-1 with TRBJ2-5; D is possibly TRBD2 (6 bases). V shed 0 bases and J shed 2 bases, with 16 bases lying between them. Germline V lookup: CDR1 MGHRA, CDR2 YSYEKL. CDR3 length: 17 amino acids. DNA for the CDR3: TGCGCCAGCAGCCAAGATCCCCCGGGGGTCCTTCAAGAGACCCAGTACTTC. Amino acid sequence: CASSQDPPGVLQETQYF.

The chain uses TRBV6-5 and TRBJ2-7; D perhaps matches TRBD2 (6 bases). Per germline, CDR1 MNHEY and CDR2 SVGAGI. The length of the CDR3 is 15 residues. V dropped 6 bases and J dropped 1 base, with 16 bases sitting between them. CDR3 DNA sequence: TGTGCCAGCAGCCGCACGGGGGACTTATCCTACGAGCAGTACTTC. As protein: CASSRTGDLSYEQYF.

The chain is built from TRBV28 and TRBJ2-7, with D maybe TRBD2 (7 bases). Germline V CDR1 and CDR2: MDHEN, SYDVKM. Trimming removed 2 bases from V and 2 bases from J, with 16 bases in between. The CDR3 is made up of 16 amino acids. CDR3 nucleotides: TGTGCCAGCAGTTTAATCCGGGGGGCAAACACCTACGAGCAGTACTTC. This sequence encodes CASSLIRGANTYEQYF. The full variable domain, completed using reference TRBV28 and TRBJ2-7, is DVKVTQSSRYLVKRTGEKVFLECVQDMDHENMFWYRQDPGLGLRLIYFSYDVKMKEKGDIPEGYSVSREKKERFSLILESASTNQTSMYLCASSLIRGANTYEQYFGPGTRLTVT.

The genes are TRBV27 and TRBJ2-7; tentatively, D is TRBD1 (6 bases). With 5 bases removed from V and 4 bases from J, the gap between germline ends came to 6 bases. From germline, CDR1 is MNHEY and CDR2 SMNVEV (reference sequence). CDR3 length: 11 amino acids. The CDR3 DNA reads as TGTGCCAGCAGTCAGGGGTACGAGCAGTACTTC. Protein sequence: CASSQGYEQYF.

This chain links TRBV28 with TRBJ2-2, with TRBD1 matching 7 bases. CDR1 MDHEN and CDR2 SYDVKM come from the germline V gene. The CDR3 totals 13 residues. The trim removed 6 bases at V and 5 bases at J, leaving 3 bases unmatched. As DNA, the CDR3 is TGTGCCAGCAGACCGACAGGGACCGGGGAGCTGTTTTTT. It encodes CASRPTGTGELFF.

V and J are TRBV29-1 and TRBJ1-2; 9 bases align to TRBD1. The germline gives CDR1 SQVTM, CDR2 ANQGSEA. With 2 bases clipped from V and 5 bases from J, the junction kept 6 bases outside the gene matches. This CDR3 spans 14 amino acids. CDR3 nucleotides: TGCAGCGTTGAACGACAGGGGGGAGGGTATGGCTACACCTTC. Translation gives CSVERQGGGYGYTF.

The rearrangement links TRBV6-5 to TRBJ2-2; 10 positions agree with TRBD1. This CDR3 contains 15 residues. V was pared by 6 bases and J by 5 bases, with 6 bases of the junction left unmatched. Looked up from germline, CDR1 is MNHEY and CDR2 is SVGAGI. This CDR3 is CASRPGTGVTGELFF. The CDR3 DNA is TGTGCCAGCAGGCCCGGGACAGGGGTGACCGGGGAGCTGTTTTTT.

The chain uses TRBV6-6 and TRBJ1-3; a possible D gene is TRBD1 (6 bases). Germline CDR1 is MNHNY and CDR2 is SVGAGI (reference sequence). The CDR3 runs 12 residues. V lost 10 bases to trimming and J lost 4 bases, with 11 bases between them. CDR3 residues: CATGQTGNTIYF. CDR3 bases: TGTGCCACCGGACAGACCGGAAACACCATATATTTT.

Points on this clone: Other DNA sequences in the same sample also yield this CDR3. This sequence joins TRBV10-2 and TRBJ1-2; TRBD1 aligns across 7 bases. V dropped 4 bases and J dropped 3; count of bases not matched to a gene: 2. This CDR3 spans 13 amino acids. Per the germline V gene, CDR1 is WSHSY and CDR2 is SAAADI. The CDR3 is CASSGTGDYGYTF. CDR3 sequence (DNA): TGCGCCAGCAGTGGGACAGGAGACTATGGCTACACCTTC.

The rearrangement uses TRBV11-3 and TRBJ2-2; TRBD1 matches at 7 bases. Per germline, CDR1 SGHNT and CDR2 YENEEA. CDR3 length: 13 amino acids. Trimming removed 4 bases from V and 7 bases from J; junction bases left unmatched: 3. CDR3 protein: CASSSRGIGELFF. In nucleotides, the CDR3 is TGTGCCAGCAGCTCCAGGGGGATCGGGGAGCTGTTTTTT.

This sequence joins TRBV5-5 and TRBJ2-7; maybe TRBD2 (5 bases). The germline V and J ends were trimmed by 0 bases and 6 bases, with 13 bases remaining between them. The CDR3 length is 14 residues. The germline V gene encodes CDR1 SGHKS and CDR2 YYEKEE (reference sequence). The CDR3 sequence: CASSLVFGISEQYF. CDR3 DNA: TGTGCCAGCAGCTTGGTGTTCGGGATCTCCGAGCAGTACTTC.

V usage is TRBV5-1 and J usage is TRBJ1-3; D is ambiguous. Trimming left V 0 bases short and J 2 bases short, with 12 bases between. The CDR3 length is 16 residues. Germline loops: CDR1 SGHRS, CDR2 YFSETQ. The DNA for the CDR3 is TGCGCCAGCAGCTTGGGCGGCCTTATCCCTGGAAACACCATATATTTT. Protein: CASSLGGLIPGNTIYF.